This T cell receptor beta chain originates from a study of OX40 agonist ivuxolimab in advanced cancers. Looking at the study overall: Six ivuxolimab dose levels, 0.01 to 10 mg/kg, were given intravenously every 2 weeks. The group had a mean age of around 60 years, ranged from 23 to 79, and was roughly 80% male.

CDR3 size: 14 residues. Per the germline V gene, CDR1 is SNHLY and CDR2 is FYNNEI. The V segment lost 6 bases and the J segment 5 bases; nucleotides outside the gene matches: 9. Study-wide results and limits: Blood T cells, both CD4+ and CD8+, expanded clonally by week 6 at 0.1 to 3.0 mg/kg. Expanded clones were, on average, more numerous among CD8+ T cells than CD4+.

Note on this clone: The antigen remains unidentified.

Here immunoSEQ multiplex PCR was the method, and the copy in TCRdb shows in-frame clones only, minus some. The data show about 65,000 clones, approximately 81% seen once. This TCR was sampled from an adult with an advanced solid tumor such as melanoma, head and neck, liver or kidney cancer. Material: CD4+ or CD8+ T cells sorted from blood, obtained in a trial of the OX40 agonist ivuxolimab. The J gene is TRBJ1-2, the V gene TRBV2; 7 bases match TRBD1. CDR3 in DNA: TGTGCCAGCAGCCGCGCCGGGACAGAATATGGCTACACCTTC. Translated: CASSRAGTEYGYTF.